The TCR beta chain under discussion was sequenced for a study of cytomegalovirus exposure and HLA in healthy donors (TCRdb year 2017). Regarding the research as a whole: In an earlier analysis of 450 to 750 of the donors, 276 Gb of sequence data and 90 million to 120 million unique TCR beta sequences from roughly 200 million T cells were reported. An early release that covered fewer than 750 HLA-typed donors contained around 330 gigabases of sequencing data and tens of millions of unique TCR sequences. The genetic ancestry cluster associated with self-reported Caucasian donors included over 80% of the approximately 410 genotyped donors. The study aimed to test whether cataloging public T cell receptors could reveal signatures of past pathogen exposure. The T cell repertoires of 666 subjects were profiled by immunosequencing and related to cytomegalovirus serostatus. Along with the approximately 650-subject first cohort, a separate validation cohort of over a hundred different subjects was used. High-throughput TCR immunosequencing, statistical association of individual TCRs with disease status, and machine learning were combined to predict cytomegalovirus infection status. In a later analysis, previously published TCR beta repertoires from several hundred donors were re-analyzed and high-resolution HLA genotyping was added so that TCR occurrence patterns could be studied. Rather than using new phenotypic data, the later analysis identified candidate immune exposures from TCR beta sequences and from how often those sequences occurred across donors. An earlier analysis of 587 of the donors applied high-throughput TCR beta sequencing to assess whether each TCR beta V gene segment acted as functional or pseudogenic. Donor age, sex, ethnicity and CMV serostatus were collected together with the repertoire data. A later genetic analysis used genome-wide SNP genotypes for about 65% of the roughly 700 donors, treating that subset as a discovery cohort. All discovery cohort repertoires had been generated on a single sequencing platform. HLA typing covered class I and class II loci at four-digit resolution. The number of typed donors differed by locus: 629-630 for A, B, C, DRB1 and DQB1; some 500 for DQA1; about 600 for DPA1; and some 430 for DPB1. Roughly five DR-DQ haplotypes were handled as single units for association and clustering because linkage in the cohort was strong. On average, around 200,000 unique TCR beta nucleotide sequences were sequenced per donor among several hundred genotyped donors of the cohort, with roughly 18% of those sequences being non-productive.

The cohort consisted of 650 to 850 healthy bone marrow donors. At the time of sampling, every cohort member was nominally healthy, though immune exposures that went unrecorded were likely present. The donor tested CMV seropositive and was one of the 289 seropositive cohort members. A peripheral blood sample was collected from each donor, and TCR beta sequencing was performed on peripheral blood mononuclear cells. The Qiagen DNeasy Blood Extraction Kit was used to extract genomic DNA from the blood cell samples. The library was built by means of the immunoSEQ multiplex PCR assay. For the multiplex PCR, a mixture combining 60 forward primers for TCR Vbeta segments and 13 reverse primers for TCR Jbeta segments was used. The CDR3 region of rearranged TCR beta genes was amplified from genomic DNA by a multiplex PCR assay. The Illumina HiSeq System was used to sequence the amplified TCR beta libraries as 87-base-pair reads. Per the authors' processing: A later analysis counted about 80 million unique TCR beta chains across the 550 to 700 repertoires, and roughly 11 million of these chains were shared by at least two donors. A nearest-neighbor algorithm error-corrected the raw reads and collapsed the reads into unique sequences, merging closely related sequences to remove PCR and sequencing errors. V, D and J gene segments were assigned by aligning CDR3 sequences to IMGT reference sequences. Each retained sequence needed at least a six-nucleotide match to both a V gene segment and a J gene segment. Rearrangements were called productive when the CDR3 lacked stop codons and stayed in frame with V and J; all others were non-productive. Following IMGT convention, CDR3 was defined as the stretch from the second conserved V-encoded cysteine up to the conserved J-encoded phenylalanine. In an earlier analysis of approximately 590 of the donors, sequences lacking an unambiguous match to a single V gene segment were excluded. In an earlier analysis of around 600 of the donors, V segments were called functional above 56.7% productive rearrangements and were called segregating when the between-donor standard deviation exceeded 5%. A statistical classification framework was developed to diagnose cytomegalovirus status using the catalog of TCR beta chain sequences. A later analysis assigned V and J genes by comparing TCR nucleotide sequences with IMGT/GENE-DB human TR gene sequences. A later analysis assigned CDR3 sequences and most-parsimonious VDJ recombination scenarios with the TCRdist pipeline. In a later analysis, every TCR beta chain was defined by the combination of its CDR3 amino acid sequence and its V-gene family, and reads without a unique V-gene family were dropped. To address suspected cross-contamination and a sequencing artifact, a later analysis removed 450 to 700 highly shared, low-generation-probability nucleotide sequences. For each public chain, a later analysis derived a clonal expansion index from normalized ranks of inferred template counts within each repertoire. Generation probabilities in a later analysis came from a VDJ recombination model fitted to out-of-frame rearrangements, and those results were checked against IGoR. A later analysis scored TCR-TCR, TCR-HLA and TCR-CMV co-occurrence with hypergeometric tests, applying a repertoire-size bias correction to TCR pairs. False discovery rates were estimated in a later analysis by permuting HLA or CMV assignments 20 times. In a later analysis, co-occurring TCRs were grouped with DBSCAN, and TCRdist sequence similarity was added when clustering was performed within HLA-allele-positive subsets. Co-occurrence clustering excluded repertoires with fewer than 30,000 or more than 120,000 public chains, plus five with anomalous nucleotide sharing. Here the immuneACCESS table is served through TCRdb, limited to in-frame sequences with V and J called. Missing clones are a known gap in these copies; in checked studies unresolved V genes cover under half, and the rest lacks a known reason. The V and J calls and the clone size are those of that table, but D and trimming were determined from the DNA. This sample holds 57,000 or so clones; 70% to 80% were observed only once. The ten biggest clones cover roughly 47% of the sample.

Paper-wide results and their limitations: In a later analysis, HLA-associated TCR beta chains showed more clonal expansion and lower generation probabilities than non-associated chains that were equally common. According to a later genetic analysis, donors in an Asian-associated ancestry cluster had fewer N-insertions in productive TCRs than the approximately 670-donor mean. In the study, some 180 TCR beta chains were listed as associated with cytomegalovirus. Across donors, most TCR sequences were observed very rarely, whereas some public TCRs were present in many individuals. Several of the top co-occurrence clusters appeared to be linked to parvovirus B19, influenza, CMV and Epstein-Barr virus, according to a later analysis. The sequencing pipeline was judged likely to have produced a cluster of highly shared sequence variants as a technical artifact. Because HLA typing was missing for some donors at each locus, association tests included only the typed subset. Sequencing depth was assumed to be roughly uniform across donors in the presence/absence analyses, though that assumption may not hold. Cytomegalovirus status was reported to be diagnosed by the classifier with high specificity and sensitivity in both the original and validation cohorts. In this cohort, only TCR beta chains were sequenced, and detectable features were limited by the absence of alpha or paired-chain data. The earlier analysis of 587 of the donors excluded 15 to 20 rarely observed V segments, including chromosome 9 orphons, because counts were too low. Linkage disequilibrium might explain the correlated functional status among segregating V segments, but an unknown experimental factor could not be ruled out. According to a later analysis, most CMV-associated TCR beta chains appeared to be HLA-restricted, and the HLA associations seemed to be driven largely by CMV exposure. Broadly in line with IMGT annotations, most TCR beta V segments showed up in productive rearrangements about 87% or about 30% of the time in an earlier analysis of 450 to 750 of the donors. An association between a missense DCLRE1C variant and V-gene and J-gene trimming of TCR beta chains was found in a later genetic analysis and replicated in an independent cohort. A later analysis found that TCR association rates varied across HLA loci, with DRB1 alleles showing the most associated TCRs and HLA-C alleles the fewest. The authors suggested that the approach could potentially be extended to other disease states and immunological phenotypes. The only immune exposure information available for the cohort was CMV serostatus. When HLA alleles, especially DR and DQ, strongly co-occurred, attributing TCR associations to individual alleles was difficult. In vitro tests confirmed that a few of the cytomegalovirus-associated TCR beta chains recognize cytomegalovirus antigens. A further reported finding was that TCR beta sequences accurately predicted the HLA-A and HLA-B alleles for most subjects in the first cohort. In a later analysis, about 17,000 TCR beta sequences were associated with specific HLA alleles at a false discovery rate of 0.05.

As for this clone: It lacks a known antigen. No clone much larger than this one lies a single base away; base qualities are absent.

The specimen was PBMCs. The TCR sequence derives from a man aged 45 to 65 in good health and CMV-seropositive.

The CDR3 has the sequence CASSPGEFSNQPQHF. In nucleotides, the sequence is TGTGCCAGCAGCCCGGGAGAGTTCAGCAATCAGCCCCAGCATTTT. The sequence is built from TRBV28 and TRBJ1-5, with the D gene uncertain. Trimming at the junction amounts to 6 bases on V and 1 base on J, and the germline ends lie 13 bases apart. CDR1 and CDR2, per the germline V gene, are MDHEN and SYDVKM. From its cysteine to its phenylalanine, the CDR3 spans 15 amino acids. Of the read, only the CDR3 DNA is kept; its 45 bases are in frame from base 1.